Shown below are 8 T cell receptor beta chains from a single sample sequenced in a study of technical replicates of blood from several donors. Profiling relied on immunoSEQ multiplex PCR, and the TCRdb table lists in-frame clones only, not all of them. The sample has some 57,000 clones; about nine tenths are singletons. Sequencing used PBMCs. The receptors were sampled from a human donor in good health. Some clones in this sample may be carry-over from other donors' samples.

The V gene is TRBV6-1, the J gene TRBJ1-2; no reliable D call. V gave up 6 bases and J gave up 1 base, with 9 bases separating them. Germline V CDR1 and CDR2: MNHNS, SASEGT. The CDR3 sequence is 13 residues long. The CDR3 sequence is CASSVQNNYGYTF. The CDR3 coding sequence is TGTGCCAGCAGCGTACAGAATAACTATGGCTACACCTTC.

This clone was seen only a few times. The V and J genes are TRBV5-1 and TRBJ2-3; D gene ambiguous. The CDR3 runs to 13 residues. CDR1 is SGHRS and CDR2 is YFSETQ in the germline V gene. The V gene lost 1 base and the J gene lost 1 base, with 4 bases spanning the gap. DNA of the CDR3: TGCGCCAGCAGCTTGTCAGGCACAGATACGCAGTATTTT. The encoded protein is CASSLSGTDTQYF.

The chain employs TRBV9 and TRBJ2-5; the D gene is possibly TRBD1 (6 bases). This CDR3 is built from 15 residues. Germline V CDR1 and CDR2: SGDLS, YYNGEE. Trimming pared 1 base from V and 5 bases from J, leaving 15 bases between. CDR3 protein: CASSVNTGTRETQYF. DNA of the CDR3: TGTGCCAGCAGCGTAAACACAGGGACCAGGGAGACCCAGTACTTC.

This chain uses TRBV27 with TRBJ1-1; D is perhaps TRBD1 (5 bases). The V end was cut by 1 base, the J end by 9 bases, with 12 bases between. Germline V CDR1 and CDR2: MNHEY, SMNVEV (reference sequence). The CDR3 is made up of 13 amino acids. Here the CDR3 reads CASSLLGREKAFF. In DNA, the CDR3 is TGTGCCAGCAGTTTATTGGGCAGGGAAAAAGCTTTCTTT.

This sequence joins TRBV6-1 and TRBJ2-1, with 7 positions matching TRBD2. The CDR3 has 14 residues. Germline V lookup: CDR1 MNHNS, CDR2 SASEGT. V lost 7 bases to trimming and J lost 7 bases; unmatched junction nucleotides: 10. In DNA, the CDR3 is TGTGCCAGCATCGGACTAGTTTCAGTGAATGAGCAGTTCTTC. This gives the protein CASIGLVSVNEQFF.

The genes are TRBV5-5 and TRBJ2-3, with D perhaps matching TRBD2 (6 bases). CDR1 SGHKS and CDR2 YYEKEE come from the germline V gene (reference sequence). The CDR3 runs to 15 residues. V shed 0 bases and J shed 5 bases, with 13 bases lying between them. This CDR3 reads CASSLGGDSRDTQYF. CDR3 nucleotide sequence: TGTGCCAGCAGCTTGGGGGGGGATAGTCGAGATACGCAGTATTTT.

This clone was seen more than once but under ten times. V is TRBV19 and J is TRBJ1-2; 10 bases are shared with TRBD1. Trimming at V came to 5 bases and at J to 10 bases, leaving 7 bases not matched to a gene. CDR3 length: 13 residues. Per germline, CDR1 LNHDA and CDR2 SQIVND (reference sequence). This CDR3 is CASSLTGGAVYTF. CDR3 nucleotides: TGTGCCAGTAGTTTGACAGGGGGCGCGGTCTACACCTTC.

The chain uses TRBV6-5 and TRBJ1-1; D uncertain. CDR1 MNHEY and CDR2 SVGAGI come from the germline V gene. CDR3 size: 15 residues. Trimming took 0 bases from V and 1 from J, leaving 9 bases between them. The CDR3 reads CASSYSTGKNTEAFF. The CDR3 nucleotides read TGTGCCAGCAGTTACTCGACGGGGAAGAACACTGAAGCTTTCTTT.